This record looks at one TCR beta chain sequence and its context. This sample is drawn from a study of blood T cell repertoires in COVID-19. Study-wide background: Italy, Spain and the United States were the sources of the convalescent and acute COVID-19 samples. PBMCs, B-cell-depleted T cells, or T cells were the source of the cDNA or gDNA that made up the material.

The germline CDR1 and CDR2 sequences are SGHNT and YYREEE (reference sequence). This CDR3 spans 14 amino acids. Trimming pared 3 bases from V and 0 bases from J, leaving 7 bases between. Study processing details: Scientists estimated how many nucleated cells there were by amplifying reference gene primers. Profiling relied on immunoSEQ multiplex PCR, and the TCRdb table lists in-frame clones only, not all of them. V and J calls and clone size come straight from that table; D and trimming were deduced from the DNA. Here the sample spans 140,000 or so clones, 80% being singletons. The rearrangement uses TRBV5-4 and TRBJ2-1, with D maybe TRBD2 (6 bases). This TCR was sampled from a man between 65 and 85 years old who had recovered from COVID-19. Sequencing used peripheral blood. CDR3 bases: TGTGCCAGCAGCTACGGGAGCTCCTACAATGAGCAGTTCTTC. Translation gives CASSYGSSYNEQFF. Complete variable domain (other parts from reference TRBV5-4 and TRBJ2-1): ETGVTQSPTHLIKTRGQQVTLRCSSQSGHNTVSWYQQALGQGPQFIFQYYREEENGRGNFPPRFSGLQFPNYSSELNVNALELDDSALYLCASSYGSSYNEQFFGPGTRLTVL.